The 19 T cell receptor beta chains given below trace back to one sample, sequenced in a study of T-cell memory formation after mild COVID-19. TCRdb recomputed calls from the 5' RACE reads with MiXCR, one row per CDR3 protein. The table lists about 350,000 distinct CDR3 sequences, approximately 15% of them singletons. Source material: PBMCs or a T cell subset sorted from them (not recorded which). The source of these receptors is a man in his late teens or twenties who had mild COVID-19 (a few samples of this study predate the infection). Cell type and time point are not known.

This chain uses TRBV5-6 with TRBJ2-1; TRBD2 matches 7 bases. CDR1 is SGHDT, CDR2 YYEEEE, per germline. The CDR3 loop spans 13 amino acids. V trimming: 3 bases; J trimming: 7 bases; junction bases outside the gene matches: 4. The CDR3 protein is CASSWEGLNEQFF. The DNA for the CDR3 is TGTGCCAGCAGCTGGGAGGGGTTGAATGAGCAGTTCTTC.

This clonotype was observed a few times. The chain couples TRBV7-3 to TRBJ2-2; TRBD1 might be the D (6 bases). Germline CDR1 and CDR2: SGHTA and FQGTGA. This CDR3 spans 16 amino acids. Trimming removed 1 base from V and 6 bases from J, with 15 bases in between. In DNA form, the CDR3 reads TGTGCCAGCAGCTTAATGGGCAGGACAGCCTCCGGGGAGCTGTTTTTT. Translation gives CASSLMGRTASGELFF.

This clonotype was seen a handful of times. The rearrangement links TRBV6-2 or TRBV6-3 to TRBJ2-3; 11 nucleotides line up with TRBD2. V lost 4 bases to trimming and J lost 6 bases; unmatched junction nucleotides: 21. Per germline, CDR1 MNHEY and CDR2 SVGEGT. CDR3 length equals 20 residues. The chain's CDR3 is CASSSVLAGASQSSRDTQYF. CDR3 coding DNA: TGTGCCAGCAGTTCGGTACTAGCGGGGGCGTCCCAGAGCTCTCGGGATACGCAGTATTTT.

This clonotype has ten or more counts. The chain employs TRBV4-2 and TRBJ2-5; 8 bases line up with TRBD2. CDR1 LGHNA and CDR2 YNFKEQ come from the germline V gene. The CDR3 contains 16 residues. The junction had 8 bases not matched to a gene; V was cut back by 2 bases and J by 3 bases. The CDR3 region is CASSQISGGLEETQYF. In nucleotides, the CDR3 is TGTGCCAGCAGCCAAATCAGCGGGGGCCTGGAAGAGACCCAGTACTTC.

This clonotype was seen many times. The CDR3 coding sequence is TGTGCCAGCTCACCCTCCCAGACAGGATCCTCCTACGAGCAGTACTTC. Protein: CASSPSQTGSSYEQYF. This chain joins TRBV18 and TRBJ2-7; TRBD1 is a possible D gene (6 bases). The CDR3 extends over 16 amino acids. Germline CDR1 is KGHSH and CDR2 is LQKENI. Trimming took off 3 bases at V and 0 bases at J, with 15 bases between the two ends.

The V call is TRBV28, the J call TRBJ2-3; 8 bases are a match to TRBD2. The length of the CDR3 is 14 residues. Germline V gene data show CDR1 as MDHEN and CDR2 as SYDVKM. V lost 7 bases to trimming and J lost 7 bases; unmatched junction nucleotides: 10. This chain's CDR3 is CASTGGQAVNTQYF. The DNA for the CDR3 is TGTGCCAGCACGGGGGGGCAGGCGGTCAATACGCAGTATTTT.

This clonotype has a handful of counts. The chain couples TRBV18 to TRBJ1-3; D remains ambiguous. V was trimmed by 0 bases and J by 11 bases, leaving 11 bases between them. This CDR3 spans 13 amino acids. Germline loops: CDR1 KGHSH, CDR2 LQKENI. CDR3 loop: CASSPPTSFAIYF. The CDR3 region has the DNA TGTGCCAGCTCACCACCGACCTCTTTCGCCATATATTTT.

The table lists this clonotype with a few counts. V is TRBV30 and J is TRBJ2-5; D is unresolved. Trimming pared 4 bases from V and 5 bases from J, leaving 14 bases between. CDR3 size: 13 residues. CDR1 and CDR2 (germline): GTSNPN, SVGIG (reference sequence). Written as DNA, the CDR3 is TGTGCCTGGAATCCACGCGGCAGGGAGACCCAGTACTTC. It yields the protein CAWNPRGRETQYF.

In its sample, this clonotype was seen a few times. CDR3 protein: CASSNRVDTQYF. In DNA, the CDR3 is TGTGCCAGCAGTAACAGGGTAGATACGCAGTATTTT. The rearrangement links TRBV6-5 to TRBJ2-3; possibly TRBD1 for D (6 bases). The V and J ends lost 5 bases and 5 bases respectively, with 8 bases between them. Germline CDR1 and CDR2: MNHEY and SVGAGI. This CDR3 has 12 residues.

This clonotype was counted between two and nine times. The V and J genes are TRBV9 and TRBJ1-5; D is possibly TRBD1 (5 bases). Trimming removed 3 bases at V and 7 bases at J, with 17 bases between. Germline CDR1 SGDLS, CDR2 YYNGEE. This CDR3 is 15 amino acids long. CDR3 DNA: TGTGCCAGCAGCGGGGGGGACGCCCCAATCCAGCCCCAGCATTTT. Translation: CASSGGDAPIQPQHF.

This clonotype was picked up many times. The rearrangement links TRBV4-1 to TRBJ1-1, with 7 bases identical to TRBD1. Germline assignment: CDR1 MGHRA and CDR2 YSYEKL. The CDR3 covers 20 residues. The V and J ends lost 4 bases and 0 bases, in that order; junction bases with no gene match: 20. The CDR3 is CASSPRQGVRTTEMNTEAFF. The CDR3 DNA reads TGCGCCAGCAGCCCACGGCAGGGGGTACGTACCACGGAAATGAACACTGAAGCTTTCTTT.

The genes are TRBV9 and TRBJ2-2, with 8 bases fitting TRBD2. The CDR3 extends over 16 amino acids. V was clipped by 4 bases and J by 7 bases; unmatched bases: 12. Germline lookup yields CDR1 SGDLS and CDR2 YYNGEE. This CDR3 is CASSPWRGAVGGELFF. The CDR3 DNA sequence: TGTGCCAGCAGCCCTTGGCGGGGGGCCGTGGGCGGGGAGCTGTTTTTT.

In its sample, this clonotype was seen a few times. The CDR3 nucleotides read TGTGCCAGCAGCCCCTCGACCGTCGGGACCTATAATTCACCCCTCCACTTT. This sequence encodes CASSPSTVGTYNSPLHF. The chain combines TRBV7-2 with TRBJ1-6; D is uncertain. CDR3 length equals 17 residues. The germline CDR1 and CDR2 sequences are SGHTA and FQGNSA. V gave up 5 bases and J gave up 2 bases, with 16 bases separating them. Based on the CDR3 plus reference TRBV7-2 and TRBJ1-6, the full variable domain is GAGVSQSPSNKVTEKGKDVELRCDPISGHTALYWYRQSLGQGLEFLIYFQGNSAPDKSGLPSDRFSAERTGGSVSTLTIQRTQQEDSAVYLCASSPSTVGTYNSPLHFGNGTRLTVT.

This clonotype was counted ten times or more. The CDR3 coding sequence is TGTGCCACCAGTGATTGGGGCGGCGGGGGTGGAGATACGCAGTATTTT. As protein: CATSDWGGGGGDTQYF. The chain is built from TRBV24-1 and TRBJ2-3, with 7 bases fitting TRBD2. The CDR3 runs 16 residues. CDR1 and CDR2 (germline): KGHDR, SFDVKD. J was trimmed by 5 bases and V by 2 bases; bases with no gene match: 9.

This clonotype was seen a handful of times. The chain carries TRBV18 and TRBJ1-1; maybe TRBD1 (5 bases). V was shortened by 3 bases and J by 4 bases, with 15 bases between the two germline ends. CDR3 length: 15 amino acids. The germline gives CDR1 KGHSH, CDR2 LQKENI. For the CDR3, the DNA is TGTGCCAGCTCACCGTTTGGGGGAAGGGGCACTGAAGCTTTCTTT. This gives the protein CASSPFGGRGTEAFF.

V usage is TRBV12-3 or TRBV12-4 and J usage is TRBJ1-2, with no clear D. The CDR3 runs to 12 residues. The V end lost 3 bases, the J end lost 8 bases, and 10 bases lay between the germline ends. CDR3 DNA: TGTGCCAGCAGTTTGGCCGCCGTGGGCTACACCTTC. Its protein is CASSLAAVGYTF.

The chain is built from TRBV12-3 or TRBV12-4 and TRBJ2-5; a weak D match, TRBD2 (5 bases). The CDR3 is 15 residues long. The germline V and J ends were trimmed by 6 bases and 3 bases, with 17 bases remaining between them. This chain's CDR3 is CASSTDWASKETQYF. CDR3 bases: TGTGCCAGCAGCACCGACTGGGCTAGCAAAGAGACCCAGTACTTC.

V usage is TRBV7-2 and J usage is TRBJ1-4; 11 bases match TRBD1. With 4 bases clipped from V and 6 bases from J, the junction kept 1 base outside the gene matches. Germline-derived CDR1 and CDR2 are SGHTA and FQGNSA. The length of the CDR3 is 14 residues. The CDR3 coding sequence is TGTGCCAGCAGCTCGGACAGGGGGCATGAAAAACTGTTTTTT. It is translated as CASSSDRGHEKLFF.

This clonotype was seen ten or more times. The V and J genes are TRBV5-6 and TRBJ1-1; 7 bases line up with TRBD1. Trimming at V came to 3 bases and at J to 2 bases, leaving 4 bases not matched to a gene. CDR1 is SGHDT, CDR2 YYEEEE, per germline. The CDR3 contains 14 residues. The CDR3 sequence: CASSWDSQNTEAFF. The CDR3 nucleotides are TGTGCCAGCAGCTGGGACAGCCAAAACACTGAAGCTTTCTTT.